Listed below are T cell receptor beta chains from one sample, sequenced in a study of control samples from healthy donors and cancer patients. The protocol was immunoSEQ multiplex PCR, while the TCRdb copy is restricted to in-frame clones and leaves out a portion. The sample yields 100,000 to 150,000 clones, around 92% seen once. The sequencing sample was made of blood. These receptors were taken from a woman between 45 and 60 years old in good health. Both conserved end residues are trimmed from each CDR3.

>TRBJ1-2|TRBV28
ASSFYGSYGYT
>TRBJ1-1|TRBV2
ASSDAQNTEAF
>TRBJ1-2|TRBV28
ASSVNTGGRGYGYT
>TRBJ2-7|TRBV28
ASRDPGLSYEQY
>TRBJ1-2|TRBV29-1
SVEGAGSDGYT
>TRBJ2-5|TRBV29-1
SSWRVGQETQY
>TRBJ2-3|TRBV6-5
ASTLTRGATDTQY
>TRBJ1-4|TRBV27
ASSLRWDRGVSEKLF
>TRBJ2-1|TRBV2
ASSTMDRGYNEQF
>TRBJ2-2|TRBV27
ASRRGQGNTGELF
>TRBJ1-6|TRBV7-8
ASSQSVSPLH
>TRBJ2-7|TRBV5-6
ASRPTGDLYEQY
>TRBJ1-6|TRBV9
ASSVAGSNSPLH
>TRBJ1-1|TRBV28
ASSLLENTEAF
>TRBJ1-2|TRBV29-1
SVPSGFGYT
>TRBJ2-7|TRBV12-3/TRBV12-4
ASSLAPLYEQY
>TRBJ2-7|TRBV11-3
ASSSGTGMPYEQY
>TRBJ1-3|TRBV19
ASGWSSGNTIY
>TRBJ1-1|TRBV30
AWSVPGTHAGAF
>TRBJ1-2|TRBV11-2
ASSSGQGFYYGYT
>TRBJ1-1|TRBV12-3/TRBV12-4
ASSAGGTTEAF
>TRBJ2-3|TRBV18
ASSPRVSTSTDTQY
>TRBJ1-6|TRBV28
ASSSGEGGSSYNSPLH
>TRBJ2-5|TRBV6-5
ASSYNRGQETQY
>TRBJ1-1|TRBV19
ASTRQLNTEAF
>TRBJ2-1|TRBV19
ASSPNSGGESEQF
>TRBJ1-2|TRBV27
ASSPQDSSYGYT
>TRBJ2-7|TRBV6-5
ASSYSSVYEQY
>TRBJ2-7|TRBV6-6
ASSSTHRGGNEQY
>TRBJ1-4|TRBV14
ASSLARSFNEKLF
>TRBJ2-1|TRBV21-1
ASRRLEGDSYNEQF
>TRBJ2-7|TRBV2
ASSGMTSSYEQY
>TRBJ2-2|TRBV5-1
ASSLVQGVTGELF
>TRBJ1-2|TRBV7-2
ASSLDAGGYT
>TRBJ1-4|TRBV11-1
ASSLISVAANEKLF
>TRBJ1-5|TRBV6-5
ASRGGNFNQPQH
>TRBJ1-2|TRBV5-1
ASSWGDRPPSGYT
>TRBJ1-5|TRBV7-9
ASSFEGNQPQH
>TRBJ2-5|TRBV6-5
ASSYYRKETQY
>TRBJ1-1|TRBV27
ASSRTGRNTEAF
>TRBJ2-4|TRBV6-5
ASSILGSAKNIQY
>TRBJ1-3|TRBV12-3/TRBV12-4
ASSLIVENTIY
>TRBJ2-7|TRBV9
ASSVGEGGYEQY
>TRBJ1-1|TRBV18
ASSTEGGYTEAF
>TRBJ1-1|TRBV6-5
ASRGTGQNTEAF
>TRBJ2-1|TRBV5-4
ASSLAHNSYNEQF
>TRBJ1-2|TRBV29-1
SVSPGTGIYGYT
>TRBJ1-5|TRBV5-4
ASSLKGDSNQPQH
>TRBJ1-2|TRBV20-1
SASLQGGYT
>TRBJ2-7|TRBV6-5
ASSYLSGGGGEQY
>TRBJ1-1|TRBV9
ASSVGGVGTEAF
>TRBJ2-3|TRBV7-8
ASSLAGINGITDTQY
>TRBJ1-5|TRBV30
AWSAEHQNQPQH
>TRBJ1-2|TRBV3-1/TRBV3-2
ASSQDVFVGVGYT